This T cell receptor (beta chain) was sequenced in a study of T cell repertoires in cytomegalovirus infection. At the level of the study: Public signatures in TCR beta pointed to CMV infection and matching HLA type. Study results and limitations: HLA-C-restricted, CMV-specific TCR beta clonotypes were dominant ex vivo. Totalled public TCR beta family frequency picked out people who carried CMV plus the relevant HLA.

This clonotype turned up a few times. Its antigen is still unknown. The V end was cut by 5 bases, the J end by 0 bases, with 10 bases between. CDR1 and CDR2 (germline): MNHEY, SVGAGI. The CDR3 length is 14 residues. TCRdb passed the reads through MiXCR, listing each CDR3 protein once. This table has about 130,000 distinct CDR3 sequences, more than 20% appearing once. This TCR derives from a human donor in good health (CMV status not recorded). Some clones in this sample may be carry-over from other donors' samples. The chain combines TRBV6-5 with TRBJ1-2, with D perhaps matching TRBD1 (5 bases). The specimen was PBMCs, sequenced either directly or after in vitro stimulation (not recorded which). In DNA form, the CDR3 reads TGTGCCAGCAGTCGCGGGGGGTCTAACTATGGCTACACCTTC. It is translated as CASSRGGSNYGYTF.